The entry below describes one T cell receptor beta chain. Clones were sequenced by immunoSEQ multiplex PCR, and TCRdb holds only the in-frame ones, with some missing. The sample carries some 100,000 clones, about 90% recorded once. This sample was taken from a study of T cell responses to AZD1222 COVID-19 vaccine. Here the sequenced sample was peripheral blood, taken on day 0 of AZD1222 vaccination. The source of this sequence is an adult in good health.

CDR3 sequence (DNA): TGTGCCTGGAGGCTCCCCTCCTATGGCTACACCTTC. It yields the protein CAWRLPSYGYTF. This rearrangement joins TRBV30 to TRBJ1-2; D is unresolved. Germline V lookup: CDR1 GTSNPN, CDR2 SVGIG (reference sequence). The length of the CDR3 is 12 residues. The V and J ends lost 3 bases and 4 bases respectively, with 9 bases between them.